These 13 T cell receptor beta chains came from one sample sequenced in a study of identical twins. TCRdb passed the 5' RACE reads through MiXCR, listing each CDR3 protein once. The data contain some 200,000 distinct CDR3 sequences, under 10% of them singletons. This sample also belongs to another study, concerning yellow fever vaccine responses in identical twins.

The sequencing sample was made of memory (CD45RO+) T cells sorted from blood. These receptors originate from a woman aged 18-29 years in good health.

A few counts support this clonotype. V gene TRBV7-3 combines with J gene TRBJ2-5, with TRBD2 matching 7 bases. Germline V gene sequence: CDR1 SGHTA, CDR2 FQGTGA. The CDR3 totals 16 residues. V was clipped by 2 bases and J by 1 base; unmatched bases: 7. Written as DNA, the CDR3 is TGTGCCAGCAGCTTATCGGGGTGGGGGGGCCAAGAGACCCAGTACTTC. Translating it yields CASSLSGWGGQETQYF.

This clonotype has at least ten counts. The chain employs TRBV15 and TRBJ2-7; D unclear. Germline CDR1 is LNHNV and CDR2 is YYDKDF (reference sequence). V lost 0 bases and J 6 bases, leaving 12 bases between the germline ends. This CDR3 comprises 14 residues. CDR3 DNA: TGTGCCACCAGCAGAGATTTATCGAGTGGCGAGCAGTACTTC. Encoded protein: CATSRDLSSGEQYF. Full variable domain (remainder filled in from reference TRBV15 and TRBJ2-7): DAMVIQNPRYQVTQFGKPVTLSCSQTLNHNVMYWYQQKSSQAPKLLFHYYDKDFNNEADTPDNFQSRRPNTSFCFLDIRSPGLGDTAMYLCATSRDLSSGEQYFGPGTRLTVT.

This clonotype came up many times. The chain links TRBV12-3 or TRBV12-4 to TRBJ2-7, with 7 nucleotides matching TRBD1. Trimming at V came to 4 bases and at J to 3 bases, leaving 9 bases not matched to a gene. The CDR3 is made up of 15 amino acids. The DNA of the CDR3 is TGTGCCAGCAGTTACCGGGACAGTTACGGCTACGAGCAGTACTTC. It is translated as CASSYRDSYGYEQYF.

The table lists this clonotype with many counts. V is TRBV29-1 and J is TRBJ2-1, with D hard to call. This CDR3 has 13 amino acids. The V and J ends lost 1 base and 5 bases respectively, with 9 bases between them. The germline gives CDR1 SQVTM, CDR2 ANQGSEA. The CDR3 protein is CSVEGPPDNEQFF. The DNA of the CDR3 is TGCAGCGTTGAAGGCCCCCCAGACAATGAGCAGTTCTTC.

The V call is TRBV5-1, the J call TRBJ2-2; the D gene is possibly TRBD2 (6 bases). The germline V gene has CDR1 SGHRS and CDR2 YFSETQ. The CDR3 contains 16 residues. The V end lost 1 base, the J end lost 5 bases, and 15 bases lay between the germline ends. The CDR3 spells CASSLNGVGGTGELFF. CDR3 sequence (DNA): TGCGCCAGCAGCTTGAATGGGGTCGGAGGGACCGGGGAGCTGTTTTTT.

This clonotype was seen a handful of times. The rearrangement joins TRBV12-3 or TRBV12-4 to TRBJ1-2; D call uncertain. The CDR3 sequence is 13 residues long. V lost 4 bases and J 8 bases, leaving 14 bases between the germline ends. This CDR3 reads CASSSTSMGGYTF. CDR3 nucleotide sequence: TGTGCCAGCAGTTCCACTAGCATGGGGGGCTACACCTTC.

The J gene is TRBJ2-7, the V gene TRBV11-2, with 9 bases aligning to TRBD1. CDR3 size: 15 residues. The germline CDR1 and CDR2 sequences are SGHAT and FQNNGV. The ends lost 5 bases at V and 8 bases at J; junction bases unmatched: 13. The CDR3, as DNA: TGTGCCAGCAGCGCCCGGACAGGGGAGGGAGGAAAGCAGTACTTC. It yields the protein CASSARTGEGGKQYF.

V gene TRBV4-2 combines with J gene TRBJ2-3; 12 positions match TRBD2. Looked up from germline, CDR1 is LGHNA and CDR2 is YNFKEQ. The CDR3 loop spans 20 amino acids. V was pared by 0 bases and J by 0 bases, with 10 bases of the junction left unmatched. CDR3 nucleotide sequence: TGTGCCAGCAGCCAAGATACTAGCGGGGGGCACGGGACTAGCACAGATACGCAGTATTTT. Its translation is CASSQDTSGGHGTSTDTQYF.

This clonotype was seen at least ten times. The rearrangement uses TRBV4-3 and TRBJ2-7; D possibly corresponds to TRBD1 (5 bases). The CDR3 is made up of 15 amino acids. Trimming left V 1 base short and J 0 bases short, with 10 bases between. Looked up from germline, CDR1 is LGHNA and CDR2 is YSLEER. CDR3 coding DNA: TGCGCCAGCAGCCAAGTGTCAGACAGCTCCTACGAGCAGTACTTC. Encoded protein: CASSQVSDSSYEQYF.

This chain connects TRBV7-2 to TRBJ2-7; unclear D gene. Germline CDR1 is SGHTA and CDR2 is FQGNSA. Trimming stripped 5 bases from V and 2 bases from J, with 10 bases between. This CDR3 is 13 amino acids long. The CDR3 sequence is CASSPDPPYEQYF. The CDR3 DNA reads as TGTGCCAGCAGCCCCGATCCTCCCTACGAGCAGTACTTC.

This chain links TRBV19 with TRBJ2-1; D ambiguous. The V gene lost 7 bases and the J gene lost 9 bases, with 19 bases spanning the gap. The germline gives CDR1 LNHDA, CDR2 SQIVND (reference sequence). The CDR3 runs 14 residues. CDR3 nucleotides: TGTGCCAGTAAGGCCGGACCAGCGAGAATTGAGCAGTTCTTC. Translating gives CASKAGPARIEQFF.

The gene calls are TRBV5-1 and TRBJ2-5, with D perhaps assigned TRBD1 or TRBD2 (6 bases each). The V and J ends lost 6 bases and 5 bases respectively, with 14 bases between them. The germline V gene encodes CDR1 SGHRS and CDR2 YFSETQ. CDR3 size: 13 residues. The CDR3 region has the DNA TGCGCCAGCAAAAGGGGGGCGCGGGAGACCCAGTACTTC. Its protein is CASKRGARETQYF.

The sample holds many counts of this clonotype. V gene TRBV6-2 or TRBV6-3 combines with J gene TRBJ2-1; D might be TRBD2 (5 bases). Trimming left V 2 bases short and J 6 bases short, with 14 bases between. This CDR3 contains 15 residues. Per the germline V gene, CDR1 is MNHEY and CDR2 is SVGEGT. Here the CDR3 DNA reads TGTGCCAGCAGTTACCGATCGCCGGGATCCAATGAGCAGTTCTTC. It encodes CASSYRSPGSNEQFF.